The 16 T cell receptor beta chains reported below all come from one sample, sequenced in a study of CD8 T cells in Susac syndrome. Random-hexamer reverse transcription was applied to about 0.5 to 1 ug RNA. TCRdb fed the immunoSEQ multiplex PCR reads into MiXCR, producing one record per CDR3 protein. The table has some 150,000 distinct CDR3 sequences, roughly 95% seen once. Specimen: CD8+ T cells from PBMCs. All receptors derive from a human donor with multiple sclerosis.

The genes are TRBV30 and TRBJ1-1; possibly TRBD1 for D (6 bases). V lost 3 bases and J lost 10, with 18 bases in between. Germline loops: CDR1 GTSNPN, CDR2 SVGIG (reference sequence). This CDR3 spans 13 amino acids. The CDR3 nucleotides are TGTGCCTGGAGCCCGGGGGCGCCGCTTGGAGCTTTCTTT. It translates to CAWSPGAPLGAFF.

The chain joins TRBV7-9 to TRBJ2-7; D call uncertain. Trimming pared 1 base from V and 5 bases from J, leaving 6 bases between. The CDR3 is 12 residues long. The germline V gene has CDR1 SEHNR and CDR2 FQNEAQ (reference sequence). DNA of the CDR3: TGTGCCAGCAGCTTAGGATGGAACGAGCAGTACGTC. It encodes CASSLGWNEQYV.

The rearrangement joins TRBV29-1 to TRBJ2-3, with a weak D call TRBD1 (6 bases). The CDR3 contains 11 residues. V shed 6 bases and J shed 5 bases, with 9 bases lying between them. Per the germline V gene, CDR1 is SQVTM and CDR2 is ANQGSEA. CDR3: CSVQGIDTQYF. The CDR3, as DNA: TGCAGCGTGCAGGGGATAGATACGCAGTATTTT.

This clonotype has a handful of counts. The CDR3 nucleotides are TGTGCCTGGAAGGCAAACACTGAAGCTTTCTTT. Translating it yields CAWKANTEAFF. The V and J genes are TRBV30 and TRBJ1-1; D is uncertain. The CDR3 sequence is 11 residues long. V shed 4 bases and J shed 2 bases, with 5 bases lying between them. The germline V gene encodes CDR1 GTSNPN and CDR2 SVGIG (reference sequence). The full variable domain, in which reference TRBV30 and TRBJ1-1 provide the parts outside the CDR3, is SQTIHQWPATLVQPVGSPLSLECTVEGTSNPNLYWYRQAAGRGLQLLFYSVGIGQISSEVPQNLSASRPQDRQFILSSKKLLLSDSGFYLCAWKANTEAFFGQGTRLTVV.

V usage is TRBV11-2 and J usage is TRBJ2-7; D is perhaps TRBD1 or TRBD2 (7 bases each). Germline values: CDR1 SGHAT, CDR2 FQNNGV. V lost 4 bases and J 5 bases, leaving 24 bases between the germline ends. This CDR3 comprises 17 residues. CDR3 sequence: CASSSGGQDNGRNEQYF. CDR3 coding DNA: TGTGCCAGCAGCTCAGGGGGGCAGGACAACGGGAGGAACGAGCAGTACTTC. Drawing the rest from reference TRBV11-2 and TRBJ2-7, the complete variable domain is EAGVAQSPRYKIIEKRQSVAFWCNPISGHATLYWYQQILGQGPKLLIQFQNNGVVDDSQLPKDRFSAERLKGVDSTLKIQPAKLEDSAVYLCASSSGGQDNGRNEQYFGPGTRLTVT.

The J gene is TRBJ2-3, the V gene TRBV6-1; D possibly matches TRBD1 or TRBD2 (5 bases each). Trimming stripped 6 bases from V and 3 bases from J, with 19 bases between. Germline lookup yields CDR1 MNHNS and CDR2 SASEGT. The CDR3 sequence is 16 residues long. As DNA, the CDR3 is TGTGCCAGCAGATTGAAACAAGTGGGACGAACAGATACGCAGTATTTT. It translates to CASRLKQVGRTDTQYF.

This chain links TRBV29-1 with TRBJ2-3; D is possibly TRBD2 (6 bases). The germline gives CDR1 SQVTM, CDR2 ANQGSEA. This CDR3 has 14 amino acids. V gave up 6 bases and J gave up 2 bases, with 15 bases separating them. The CDR3 loop reads CSVRNSGFTDTQYF. Here the CDR3 DNA reads TGCAGCGTCCGAAATAGCGGTTTCACAGATACGCAGTATTTT.

CDR3 in amino acids: CASRPEAGPYNEQFF. The CDR3 DNA follows: TGTGCCAGCAGACCTGAAGCGGGGCCCTACAATGAGCAGTTCTTC. The chain has TRBV7-6 and TRBJ2-1; TRBD2 matches 7 bases. This CDR3 has 15 amino acids. The V gene end was trimmed by 6 bases and the J gene end by 2 bases; junction bases not matched to a gene: 7. Germline V lookup: CDR1 SGHVS, CDR2 FNYEAQ.

The chain couples TRBV20-1 to TRBJ2-7; D is perhaps TRBD1 (6 bases). There are 13 residues in the CDR3. Germline lookup yields CDR1 DFQATT and CDR2 SNEGSKA (reference sequence). Trimming shortened V by 0 bases and J by 0 bases, and 6 bases separated the two germline ends. The CDR3 reads CSAREQGSYEQYV. For the CDR3, the DNA is TGCAGTGCTAGAGAACAGGGCTCCTACGAGCAGTACGTC.

This clonotype has a single count. The chain uses TRBV18 and TRBJ2-3; no firm D call. V lost 3 bases and J 1 base, leaving 14 bases between the germline ends. Per the germline V gene, CDR1 is KGHSH and CDR2 is LQKENI. The CDR3 sequence is 16 residues long. DNA of the CDR3: TGTGCCAGCTCACCCCTCGGTTGGGAACGCACAGATACGCAGTATTTT. As protein: CASSPLGWERTDTQYF. The entire variable domain, with the rest obtained from reference TRBV18 and TRBJ2-3, is as follows: NAGVMQNPRHLVRRRGQEARLRCSPMKGHSHVYWYRQLPEEGLKFMVYLQKENIIDESGMPKERFSAEFPKEGPSILRIQQVVRGDSAAYFCASSPLGWERTDTQYFGPGTRLTVL.

The rearrangement uses TRBV30 and TRBJ2-1, with 8 bases matching TRBD2. Germline-derived CDR1 and CDR2 are GTSNPN and SVGIG (reference sequence). Trimming removed 3 bases from V and 8 bases from J; junction bases left unmatched: 6. The CDR3 has 13 residues. The CDR3 is CAWRREVTDEQFF. CDR3 nucleotide sequence: TGTGCCTGGAGGCGGGAGGTAACTGATGAGCAGTTCTTC.

V and J are TRBV29-1 and TRBJ2-1; 10 bases agree with TRBD1. CDR3 length: 15 residues. Looked up from germline, CDR1 is SQVTM and CDR2 is ANQGSEA. V was pared by 5 bases and J by 5 bases, with 9 bases of the junction left unmatched. CDR3 in amino acids: CSVPKTGGPNNEQFF. The CDR3 nucleotides read TGCAGCGTTCCCAAGACAGGGGGCCCGAACAATGAGCAGTTCTTC.

V usage is TRBV12-3 or TRBV12-4 and J usage is TRBJ2-3; unclear D gene. V lost 8 bases, J lost 2 bases, and 17 bases lay in between. The CDR3 extends over 15 amino acids. The CDR3 loop reads CASLLTSSSTDTQYF. The CDR3, as DNA: TGTGCCAGCCTGCTTACGAGCAGTTCCACAGATACGCAGTATTTT.

V gene TRBV15 combines with J gene TRBJ2-1, with D possibly TRBD1 on 5 matching bases. Trimming stripped 5 bases from V and 3 bases from J, with 11 bases between. From germline, CDR1 is LNHNV and CDR2 YYDKDF (reference sequence). The CDR3 sequence is 14 residues long. The CDR3 protein is CATSLEGDYNEQFF. The CDR3 DNA follows: TGTGCCACCAGCCTAGAAGGGGACTACAATGAGCAGTTCTTC.

The chain is built from TRBV18 and TRBJ2-5, with TRBD2 as a possible D gene (6 bases). V lost 3 bases and J 2 bases, leaving 13 bases between the germline ends. The CDR3 length is 15 residues. CDR1 and CDR2 from the germline V gene are KGHSH and LQKENI. CDR3 loop: CASSPVVAEQETQYF. As DNA, the CDR3 is TGTGCCAGCTCACCGGTAGTAGCGGAACAAGAGACCCAGTACTTC.

The gene calls are TRBV5-1 and TRBJ2-1; 7 bases are shared with TRBD1. Per germline, CDR1 SGHRS and CDR2 YFSETQ. The CDR3 runs 15 residues. J was trimmed by 8 bases and V by 2 bases; bases with no gene match: 10. CDR3 sequence (DNA): TGCGCCAGCAGCTTTTACCGCACAGGGGACGATGAGCAGTTCTTC. It is translated as CASSFYRTGDDEQFF.